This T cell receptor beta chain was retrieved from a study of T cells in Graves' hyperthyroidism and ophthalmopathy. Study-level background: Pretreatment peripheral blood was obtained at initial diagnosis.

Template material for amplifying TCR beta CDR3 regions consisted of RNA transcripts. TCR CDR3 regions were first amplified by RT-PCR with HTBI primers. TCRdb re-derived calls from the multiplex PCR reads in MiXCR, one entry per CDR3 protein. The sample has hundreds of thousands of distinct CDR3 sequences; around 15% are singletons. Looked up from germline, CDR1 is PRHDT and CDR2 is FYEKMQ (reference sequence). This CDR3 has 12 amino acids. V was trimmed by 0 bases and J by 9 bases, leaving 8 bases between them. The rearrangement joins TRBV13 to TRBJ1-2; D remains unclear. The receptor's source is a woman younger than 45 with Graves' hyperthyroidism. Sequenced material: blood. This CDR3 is CASSLGRQSYTF. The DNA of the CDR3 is TGTGCCAGCAGCTTAGGTCGGCAGAGCTACACCTTC.